The 3 T cell receptor beta chains below were found in one sample sequenced in a study of cytomegalovirus exposure and HLA in healthy donors. The PCR ran on 60 Vbeta and 13 Jbeta primers. Only in-frame clones appear in the TCRdb table, and some are missing; sequencing was by immunoSEQ multiplex PCR. The repertoire holds about 170,000 clones, with more than 60% as singletons. Source material: PBMCs. These receptors all come from a female donor in good health and CMV-seronegative.

This clone has a handful of counts. V usage is TRBV7-9 and J usage is TRBJ2-3; the match to TRBD2 covers 12 bases. The V and J ends lost 5 bases and 4 bases, in that order; junction bases with no gene match: 7. Germline V CDR1 and CDR2: SEHNR, FQNEAQ (reference sequence). This CDR3 region has 16 residues. The CDR3: CASSAGLAGESDTQYF. The DNA for the CDR3 is TGTGCCAGCAGCGCGGGACTAGCGGGTGAATCAGATACGCAGTATTTT.

V and J are TRBV7-3 and TRBJ2-3, with 8 bases identical to TRBD2. CDR1 and CDR2 (germline): SGHTA, FQGTGA. The CDR3 covers 16 residues. Unmatched junction bases numbered 11, after V lost 5 bases and J lost 4 bases. Here the CDR3 DNA reads TGTGCCAGCAGCCCAATAGCGGGGCCTCTAGCAGATACGCAGTATTTT. It encodes CASSPIAGPLADTQYF.

V usage is TRBV2 and J usage is TRBJ1-6; tentative D call: TRBD1 (6 bases). Germline CDR1 SNHLY, CDR2 FYNNEI. This CDR3 is 14 amino acids long. The germline V and J ends were trimmed by 1 base and 10 bases, with 11 bases remaining between them. The CDR3, as DNA: TGTGCCAGCAGTGAAGAACAGGGTCGGTCACCCCTCCACTTT. This encodes CASSEEQGRSPLHF.